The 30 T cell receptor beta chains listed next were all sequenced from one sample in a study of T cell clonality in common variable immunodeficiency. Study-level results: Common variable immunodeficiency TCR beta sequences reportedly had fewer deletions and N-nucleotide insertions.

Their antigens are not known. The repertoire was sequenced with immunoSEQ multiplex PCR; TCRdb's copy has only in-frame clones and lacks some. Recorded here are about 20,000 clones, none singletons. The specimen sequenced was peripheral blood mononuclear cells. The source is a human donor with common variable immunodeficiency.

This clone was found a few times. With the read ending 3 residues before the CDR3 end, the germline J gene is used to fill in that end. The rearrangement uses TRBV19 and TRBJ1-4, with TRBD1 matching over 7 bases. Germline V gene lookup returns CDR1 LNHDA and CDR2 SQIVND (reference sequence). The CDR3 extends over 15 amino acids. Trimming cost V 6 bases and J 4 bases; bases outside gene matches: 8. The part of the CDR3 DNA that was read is TGTGCCAGTAGCCAATCCACAGGGGTTAATGAAAAA. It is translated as CASSQSTGVNEK. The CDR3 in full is CASSQSTGVNEKLFF.

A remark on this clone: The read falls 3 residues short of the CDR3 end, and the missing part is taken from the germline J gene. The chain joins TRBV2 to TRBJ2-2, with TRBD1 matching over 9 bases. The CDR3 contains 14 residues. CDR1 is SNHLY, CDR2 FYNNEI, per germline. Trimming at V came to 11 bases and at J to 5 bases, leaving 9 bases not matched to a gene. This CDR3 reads CAVLRGQGTGELFF. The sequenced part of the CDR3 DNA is TGTGCCGTTCTTCGAGGACAGGGGACCGGGGAG.

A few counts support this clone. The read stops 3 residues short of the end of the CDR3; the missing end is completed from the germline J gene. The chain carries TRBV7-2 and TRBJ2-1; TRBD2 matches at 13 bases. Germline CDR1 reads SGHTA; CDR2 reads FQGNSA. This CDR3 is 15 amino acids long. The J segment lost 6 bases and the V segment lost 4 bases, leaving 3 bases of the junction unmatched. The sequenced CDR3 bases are TGTGCCAGCAGCTCCACTAGCGGGGGGGCCAATGAG. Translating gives CASSSTSGGANE. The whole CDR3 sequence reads CASSSTSGGANEQFF.

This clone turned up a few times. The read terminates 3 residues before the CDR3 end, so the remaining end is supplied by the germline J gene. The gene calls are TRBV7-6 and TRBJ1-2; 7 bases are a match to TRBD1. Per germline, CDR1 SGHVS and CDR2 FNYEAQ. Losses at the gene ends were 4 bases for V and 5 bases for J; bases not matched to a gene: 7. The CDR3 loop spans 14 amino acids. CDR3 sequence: CASSSTGTTYGYTF. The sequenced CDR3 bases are TGTGCCAGCAGCTCGACAGGGACGACGTATGGC. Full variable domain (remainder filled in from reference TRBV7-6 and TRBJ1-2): GAGVSQSPRYKVTKRGQDVALRCDPISGHVSLYWYRQALGQGPEFLTYFNYEAQQDKSGLPNDRFSAERPEGSISTLTIQRTEQRDSAMYRCASSSTGTTYGYTFGSGTRLTVV.

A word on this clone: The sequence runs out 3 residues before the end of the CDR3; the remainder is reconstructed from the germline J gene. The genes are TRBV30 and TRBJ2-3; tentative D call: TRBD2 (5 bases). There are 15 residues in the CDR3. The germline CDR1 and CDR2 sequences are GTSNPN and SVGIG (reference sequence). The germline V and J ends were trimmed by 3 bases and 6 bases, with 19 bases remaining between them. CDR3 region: CAWSPLVTTRDTQYF. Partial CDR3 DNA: TGTGCCTGGAGCCCACTAGTTACCACGAGGGATACG.

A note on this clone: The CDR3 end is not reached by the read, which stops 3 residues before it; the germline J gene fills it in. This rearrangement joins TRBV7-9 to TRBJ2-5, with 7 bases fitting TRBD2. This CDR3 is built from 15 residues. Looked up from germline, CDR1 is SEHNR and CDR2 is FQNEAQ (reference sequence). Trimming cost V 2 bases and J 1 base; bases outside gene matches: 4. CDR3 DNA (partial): TGTGCCAGCAGCTTAATGCGGGGGATCCAAGAGACC. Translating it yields CASSLMRGIQET. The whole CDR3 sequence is CASSLMRGIQETQYF.

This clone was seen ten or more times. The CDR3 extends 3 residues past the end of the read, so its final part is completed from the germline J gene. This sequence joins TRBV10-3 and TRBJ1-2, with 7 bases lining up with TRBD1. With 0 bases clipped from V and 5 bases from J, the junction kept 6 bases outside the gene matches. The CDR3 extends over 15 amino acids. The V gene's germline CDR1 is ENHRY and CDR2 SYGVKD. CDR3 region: CAISESTLTGYGYTF. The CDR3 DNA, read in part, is TGTGCCATCAGTGAGTCGACTCTGACAGGGTATGGC.

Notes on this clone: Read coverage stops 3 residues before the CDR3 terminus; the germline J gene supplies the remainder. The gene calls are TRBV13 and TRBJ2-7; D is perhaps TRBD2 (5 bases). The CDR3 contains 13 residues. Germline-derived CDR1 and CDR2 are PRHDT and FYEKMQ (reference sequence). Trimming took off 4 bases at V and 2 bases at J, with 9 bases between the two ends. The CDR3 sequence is CASSSGVTYEQYF. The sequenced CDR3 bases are TGTGCCAGCAGCTCCGGGGTTACCTACGAG.

CDR3 in amino acids: CASSYSRALAEAFF. The sequenced CDR3 bases are TGTGCCAGCAGTTACTCGAGGGCCCTCGCTGAA. The chain combines TRBV6-2 or TRBV6-3 with TRBJ1-1, with no clear D. With the read ending 3 residues before the CDR3 end, the germline J gene is used to fill in that end. The CDR3 has 14 amino acids. Germline lookup yields CDR1 MNHEY and CDR2 SVGEGT. Deletions cut 0 bases from V and 6 bases from J, with 11 bases between.

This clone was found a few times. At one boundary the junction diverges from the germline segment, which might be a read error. The part of the CDR3 DNA that was read is TGTGCTAGCAGCGCCTCTGGGGGGGAGACC. Encoded protein: CASSASGGET. In full, the CDR3 reads CASSASGGETQYF. V usage is TRBV7-7 and J usage is TRBJ2-5, with D perhaps matching TRBD2 (6 bases). Coverage ceases 3 residues before the CDR3 finishes, and the germline J gene fills in the end. The CDR3 contains 13 residues. Per germline, CDR1 SSHAT and CDR2 FNYEAQ (reference sequence).

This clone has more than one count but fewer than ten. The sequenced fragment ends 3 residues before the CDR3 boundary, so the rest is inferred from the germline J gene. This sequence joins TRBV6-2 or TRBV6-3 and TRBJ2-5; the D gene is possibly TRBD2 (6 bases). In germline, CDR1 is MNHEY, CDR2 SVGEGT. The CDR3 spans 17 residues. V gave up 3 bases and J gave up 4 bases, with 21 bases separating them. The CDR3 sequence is CASSYSIVQGLTETQYF. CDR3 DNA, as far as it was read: TGTGCCAGCAGTTATAGCATCGTTCAGGGACTCACAGAGACC.

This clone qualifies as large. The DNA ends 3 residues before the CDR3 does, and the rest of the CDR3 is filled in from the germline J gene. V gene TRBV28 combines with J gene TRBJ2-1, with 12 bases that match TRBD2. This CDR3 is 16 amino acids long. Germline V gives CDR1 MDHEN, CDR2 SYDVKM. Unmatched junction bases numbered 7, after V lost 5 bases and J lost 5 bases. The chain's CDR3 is CASSATTSGRNNEQFF. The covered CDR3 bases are TGTGCCAGCAGTGCCACGACTAGCGGGAGAAACAATGAG.

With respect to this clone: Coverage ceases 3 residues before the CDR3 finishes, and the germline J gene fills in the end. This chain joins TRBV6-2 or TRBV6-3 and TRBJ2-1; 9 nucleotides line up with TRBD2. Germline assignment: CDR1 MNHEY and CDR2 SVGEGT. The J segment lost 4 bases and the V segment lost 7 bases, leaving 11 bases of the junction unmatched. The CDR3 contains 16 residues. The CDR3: CASTARLAVAYNEQFF. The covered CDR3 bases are TGTGCCAGCACCGCGCGACTAGCGGTTGCTTACAATGAG.

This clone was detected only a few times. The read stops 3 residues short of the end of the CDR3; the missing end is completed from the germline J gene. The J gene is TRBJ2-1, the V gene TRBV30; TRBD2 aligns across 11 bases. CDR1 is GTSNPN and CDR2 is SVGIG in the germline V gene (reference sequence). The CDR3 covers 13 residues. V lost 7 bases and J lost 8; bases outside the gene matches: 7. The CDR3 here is CAYLAGGGDEQFF. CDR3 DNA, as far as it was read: TGTGCCTATCTAGCGGGAGGTGGGGATGAG.

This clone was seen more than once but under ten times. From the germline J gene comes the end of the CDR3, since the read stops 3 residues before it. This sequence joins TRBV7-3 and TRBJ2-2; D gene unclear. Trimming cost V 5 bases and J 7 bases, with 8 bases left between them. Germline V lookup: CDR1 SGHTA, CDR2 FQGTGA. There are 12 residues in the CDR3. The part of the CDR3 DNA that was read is TGTGCCAGCAGCAAATATATCGGGGAG. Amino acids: CASSKYIGE. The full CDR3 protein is CASSKYIGELFF.

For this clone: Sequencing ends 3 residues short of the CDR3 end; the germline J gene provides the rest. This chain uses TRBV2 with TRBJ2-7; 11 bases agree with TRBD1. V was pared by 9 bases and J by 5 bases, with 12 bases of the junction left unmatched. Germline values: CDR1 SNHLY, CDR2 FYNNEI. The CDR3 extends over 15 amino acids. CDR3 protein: CARGGTGGKVDEQYF. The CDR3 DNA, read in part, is TGTGCCAGGGGGGGGACAGGGGGAAAGGTCGACGAG.

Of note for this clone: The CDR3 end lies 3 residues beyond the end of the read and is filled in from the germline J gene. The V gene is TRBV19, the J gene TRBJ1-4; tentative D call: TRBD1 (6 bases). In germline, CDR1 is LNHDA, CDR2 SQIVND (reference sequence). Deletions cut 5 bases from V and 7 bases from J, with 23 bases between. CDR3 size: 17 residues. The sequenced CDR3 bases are TGTGCCAGTAGTCCAAGATCCGGGGGGGCTAAAGGTGAAAAA. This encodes CASSPRSGGAKGEK. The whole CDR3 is CASSPRSGGAKGEKLFF.

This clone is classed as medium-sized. The sequenced CDR3 bases are TGTGCCAGCAGCCCTCGACAGACTCAAGAGACC. Translation gives CASSPRQTQET. The whole CDR3 is CASSPRQTQETQYF. V is TRBV7-2 and J is TRBJ2-5; tentatively, D is TRBD1 (5 bases). Read data end 3 residues before the CDR3 end; the end is taken from the germline J gene. There are 14 residues in the CDR3. The V end was cut by 5 bases, the J end by 2 bases, with 12 bases between. Germline V lookup: CDR1 SGHTA, CDR2 FQGNSA.

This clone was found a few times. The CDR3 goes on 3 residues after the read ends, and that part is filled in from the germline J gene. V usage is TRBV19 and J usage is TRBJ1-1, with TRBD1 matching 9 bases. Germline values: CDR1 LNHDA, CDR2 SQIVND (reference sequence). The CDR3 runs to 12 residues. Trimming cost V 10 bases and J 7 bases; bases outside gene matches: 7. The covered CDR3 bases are TGTGCCACTATACAGGGGGCCGGTGAA. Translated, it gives CATIQGAGE. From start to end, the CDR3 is CATIQGAGEAFF.

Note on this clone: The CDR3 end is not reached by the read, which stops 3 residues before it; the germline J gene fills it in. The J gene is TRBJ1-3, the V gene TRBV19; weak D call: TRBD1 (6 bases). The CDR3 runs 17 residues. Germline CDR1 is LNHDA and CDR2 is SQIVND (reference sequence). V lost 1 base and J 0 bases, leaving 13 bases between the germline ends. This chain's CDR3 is CASSIAGQLYSGNTIYF. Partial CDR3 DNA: TGTGCCAGTAGTATAGCAGGACAGCTTTACTCTGGAAACACC.

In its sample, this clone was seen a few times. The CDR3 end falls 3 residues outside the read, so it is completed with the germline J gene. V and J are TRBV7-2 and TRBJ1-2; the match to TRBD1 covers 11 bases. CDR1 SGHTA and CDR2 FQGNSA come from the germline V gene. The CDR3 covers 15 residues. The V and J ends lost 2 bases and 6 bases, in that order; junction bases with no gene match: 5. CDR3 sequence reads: CASSLSRDRGDGYTF. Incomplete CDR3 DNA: TGTGCCAGCAGCTTATCCCGGGACAGGGGGGATGGC. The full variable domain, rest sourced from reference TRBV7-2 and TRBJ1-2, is GAGVSQSPSNKVTEKGKDVELRCDPISGHTALYWYRQSLGQGLEFLIYFQGNSAPDKSGLPSDRFSAERTGGSVSTLTIQRTQQEDSAVYLCASSLSRDRGDGYTFGSGTRLTVV.

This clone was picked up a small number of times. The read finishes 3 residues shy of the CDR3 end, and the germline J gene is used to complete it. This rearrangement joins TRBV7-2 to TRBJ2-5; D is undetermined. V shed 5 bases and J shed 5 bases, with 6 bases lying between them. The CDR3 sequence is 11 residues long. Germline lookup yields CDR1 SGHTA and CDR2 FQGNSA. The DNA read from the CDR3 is TGTGCCAGCAGCCAAAGGGAGACC. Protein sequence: CASSQRET. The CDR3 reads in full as CASSQRETQYF.

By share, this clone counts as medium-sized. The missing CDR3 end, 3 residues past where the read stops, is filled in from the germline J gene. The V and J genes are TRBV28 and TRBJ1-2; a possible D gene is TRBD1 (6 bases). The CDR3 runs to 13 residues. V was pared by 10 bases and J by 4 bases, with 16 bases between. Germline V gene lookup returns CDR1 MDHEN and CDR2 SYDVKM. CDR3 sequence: CAIRPRTAYGYTF. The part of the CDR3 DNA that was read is TGTGCCATCAGGCCCAGGACAGCCTATGGC.

CDR3 bases read: TGTGCCAGCAGCATGCGACAAGGAGATACG. Encoded protein: CASSMRQGDT. The complete CDR3 sequence is CASSMRQGDTQYF. This sequence joins TRBV13 and TRBJ2-3; unclear D gene. The read ends 3 residues before the CDR3 terminus; that terminus is restored from the germline J gene. The CDR3 spans 13 residues. From germline, CDR1 is PRHDT and CDR2 FYEKMQ (reference sequence). V was clipped by 5 bases and J by 5 bases, with 11 bases between them.

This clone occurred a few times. The CDR3 DNA, read in part, is TGTGCCAGTAGTCCGAGACTAGCGGGGTACAATGAG. Translated, it gives CASSPRLAGYNE. In full, the CDR3 is CASSPRLAGYNEQFF. The gene calls are TRBV19 and TRBJ2-1; TRBD2 agrees at 11 bases. With the read ending 3 residues before the CDR3 end, the germline J gene is used to fill in that end. The CDR3 contains 15 residues. Germline trimming cut 5 bases from V and 4 bases from J; bases unmatched to any gene: 4. The V gene's germline CDR1 is LNHDA and CDR2 SQIVND (reference sequence).

Incomplete CDR3 DNA: TGTGCCAGCAGCTTCCTCCCTAATCAGCCC. Amino acids: CASSFLPNQP. The complete CDR3 sequence is CASSFLPNQPQHF. The gene calls are TRBV11-2 and TRBJ1-5; D ambiguous. The CDR3 extends 3 residues past the end of the read, so its final part is completed from the germline J gene. The length of the CDR3 is 13 residues. With 3 bases removed from V and 4 bases from J, the gap between germline ends came to 7 bases. The germline CDR1 and CDR2 sequences are SGHAT and FQNNGV.

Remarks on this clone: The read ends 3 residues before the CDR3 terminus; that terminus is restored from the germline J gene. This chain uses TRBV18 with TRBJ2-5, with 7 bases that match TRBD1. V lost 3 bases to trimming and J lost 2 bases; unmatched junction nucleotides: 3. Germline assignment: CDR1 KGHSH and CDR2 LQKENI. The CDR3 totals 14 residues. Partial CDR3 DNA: TGTGCCAGCTCACCGGACAGGAAACAAGAGACC. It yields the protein CASSPDRKQET. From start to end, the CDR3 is CASSPDRKQETQYF.

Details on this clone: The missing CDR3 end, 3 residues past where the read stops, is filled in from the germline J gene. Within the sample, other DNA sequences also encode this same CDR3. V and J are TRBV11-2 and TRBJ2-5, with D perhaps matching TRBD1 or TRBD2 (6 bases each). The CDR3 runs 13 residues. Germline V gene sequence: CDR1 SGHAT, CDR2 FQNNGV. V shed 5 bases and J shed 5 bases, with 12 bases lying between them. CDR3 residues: CASSTQGRETQYF. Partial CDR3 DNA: TGTGCCAGCAGCACGCAGGGGAGGGAGACC.

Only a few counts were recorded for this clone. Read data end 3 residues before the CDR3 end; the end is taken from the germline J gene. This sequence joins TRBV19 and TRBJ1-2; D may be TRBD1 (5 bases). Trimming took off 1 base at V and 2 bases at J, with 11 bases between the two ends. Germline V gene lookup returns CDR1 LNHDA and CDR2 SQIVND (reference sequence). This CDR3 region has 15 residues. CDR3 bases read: TGTGCCAGTAGTATAGGAGAAGGGGCGAACTATGGC. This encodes CASSIGEGANYG. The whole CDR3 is CASSIGEGANYGYTF.

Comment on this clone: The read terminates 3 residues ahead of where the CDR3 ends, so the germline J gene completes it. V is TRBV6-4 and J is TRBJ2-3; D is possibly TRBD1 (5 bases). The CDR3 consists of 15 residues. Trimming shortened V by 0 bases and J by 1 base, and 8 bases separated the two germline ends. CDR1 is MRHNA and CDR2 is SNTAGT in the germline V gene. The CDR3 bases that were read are TGTGCCAGCAGTGACTCGAAAGGGGGCACAGATACG. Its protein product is CASSDSKGGTDT. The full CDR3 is CASSDSKGGTDTQYF.